These T cell receptor beta chains were read from a single sample in a study of T cells after yellow fever vaccination. One entry per CDR3 protein, called by TCRdb with MiXCR from the 5' RACE reads. The table shows some 500,000 distinct CDR3 sequences, with approximately 15% occurring only once. Material: PBMCs, obtained on the day of the yellow fever booster vaccination. Every receptor here comes from a man aged 25 to 40 who received the YFV17D yellow fever vaccine. Each CDR3 is given without its conserved first and last residue. Rows give clone size only sometimes, using once, few, many, or a class for an expanded clone.

J: TRBJ2-6; V: TRBV5-5; size: few; CDR3: ASSFSLREGFSGANVLT
J: TRBJ2-1; V: TRBV28; size: few; CDR3: ASMSLGQGANEQF
J: TRBJ2-2; V: TRBV6-5; size: few; CDR3: ASSYLRSGEFGELF
J: TRBJ2-5; V: TRBV9; size: few; CDR3: ASSVRPAESGSYQETQY
J: TRBJ2-1; V: TRBV23-1; size: few; CDR3: ASSQGEVTSGRAHYNEQF
J: TRBJ2-7; V: TRBV5-5; size: -; CDR3: ASSKPGQEYEQY
J: TRBJ2-1; V: TRBV15; size: many; CDR3: ATSRERGLAYNEQF
J: TRBJ1-1; V: TRBV3-1; size: -; CDR3: ASSQDRVRAF
J: TRBJ1-1; V: TRBV5-5; size: few; CDR3: ASSLMGEGRQVTEAF
J: TRBJ2-6; V: TRBV20-1; size: few; CDR3: SARWGSGANVLT
J: TRBJ2-5; V: TRBV5-1; size: -; CDR3: ASSQEGGQQETQY
J: TRBJ1-1; V: TRBV20-1; size: -; CDR3: SAPRDRGKGKAF
J: TRBJ2-7; V: TRBV7-6; size: -; CDR3: ASSLSVGLASSHEQY
J: TRBJ1-2; V: TRBV5-5; size: few; CDR3: ASSFQIYDYGYT
J: TRBJ2-4; V: TRBV11-2; size: -; CDR3: ASSLVSLAGGSNIQY
J: TRBJ1-5; V: TRBV6-2/TRBV6-3; size: few; CDR3: ASSRQVEGQPQH
J: TRBJ1-5; V: TRBV6-1; size: -; CDR3: ASSEFDRDQPQH
J: TRBJ2-4; V: TRBV7-3; size: -; CDR3: ASSPSGQGNIQY
J: TRBJ1-5; V: TRBV19; size: few; CDR3: ASSRGGYGSNQPQH
J: TRBJ1-5; V: TRBV5-1; size: -; CDR3: ASSFDGGNQPQH
J: TRBJ2-7; V: TRBV7-6; size: -; CDR3: ASSLAAAGEQY
J: TRBJ1-1; V: TRBV6-2/TRBV6-3; size: few; CDR3: ASSYLGSMNTEAF
J: TRBJ1-6; V: TRBV27; size: few; CDR3: ASSFGGIRSPLH
J: TRBJ2-1; V: TRBV6-5; size: many; CDR3: ASSYSGLAGVNEQF
J: TRBJ2-6; V: TRBV3-1; size: many; CDR3: ASSDEISGANVLT
J: TRBJ2-1; V: TRBV20-1; size: -; CDR3: SARLAGEDEQF
J: TRBJ2-7; V: TRBV7-2; size: many; CDR3: ASSLVGTEQY
J: TRBJ2-7; V: TRBV28; size: -; CDR3: ASIEDSPSGEQY
J: TRBJ1-6; V: TRBV7-9; size: few; CDR3: ASSSTAFTLH
J: TRBJ2-7; V: TRBV20-1; size: -; CDR3: CALSRGAYEQY
J: TRBJ2-1; V: TRBV20-1; size: few; CDR3: SAKGRRTSGRASYNEQF
J: TRBJ2-7; V: TRBV29-1; size: few; CDR3: SVRIGAQEQY
J: TRBJ2-2; V: TRBV29-1; size: few; CDR3: SVGPPGGRELF
J: TRBJ1-5; V: TRBV27; size: -; CDR3: ASSFEGSNQPQH
J: TRBJ2-3; V: TRBV28; size: few; CDR3: ASGTSGSTDTQY
J: TRBJ1-6; V: TRBV7-6; size: few; CDR3: ASSTWTGRRTLH
J: TRBJ2-7; V: TRBV12-3/TRBV12-4; size: -; CDR3: ASTSQTGAYEQY
J: TRBJ2-2; V: TRBV10-3; size: -; CDR3: AISPRTGGANTGELF
J: TRBJ1-2; V: TRBV14; size: -; CDR3: ASSPLANYGYT
J: TRBJ2-7; V: TRBV20-1; size: few; CDR3: SARDQGYSYEQY
J: TRBJ2-1; V: TRBV6-2/TRBV6-3; size: -; CDR3: ASSDPPTNEQF
J: TRBJ2-7; V: TRBV6-2/TRBV6-3; size: few; CDR3: ASRYGQHYEQY
J: TRBJ2-3; V: TRBV6-5; size: few; CDR3: ASSYSDGDTQY
J: TRBJ2-7; V: TRBV7-2; size: -; CDR3: ASSYPYPGNSYEKY
J: TRBJ2-5; V: TRBV20-1; size: -; CDR3: SARGVTETQY
J: TRBJ2-1; V: TRBV12-3/TRBV12-4; size: -; CDR3: ASSFQLALDNEQF
J: TRBJ2-7; V: TRBV19; size: -; CDR3: ASIPGARGYEQY
J: TRBJ2-1; V: TRBV5-1; size: -; CDR3: ASSLFTGAYNEQF
J: TRBJ2-4; V: TRBV12-3/TRBV12-4; size: many; CDR3: ASGGSGQSNIQY
J: TRBJ2-1; V: TRBV7-6; size: -; CDR3: ASSLPSGVGDEQF
J: TRBJ2-7; V: TRBV20-1; size: few; CDR3: SAAGPRYEQY
J: TRBJ2-5; V: TRBV19; size: -; CDR3: ASQGKGEETQY
J: TRBJ2-1; V: TRBV20-1; size: -; CDR3: SALKGLRRTSGYNEQF
J: TRBJ2-1; V: TRBV6-1; size: few; CDR3: ASSAARSGTSGISHNEQF
J: TRBJ2-7; V: TRBV5-1; size: many; CDR3: ASSLGGTNAYEQY
J: TRBJ1-1; V: TRBV14; size: few; CDR3: ASSTHRGYNTEAF